This T cell receptor (beta chain) was sequenced during a study of cytomegalovirus exposure and HLA in healthy donors. Worth noting for this clone: Its specificity is not known.

Study-level results: Sequences of the TCR beta chain were said to predict the HLA-A and HLA-B alleles of most subjects accurately. A later analysis reported that several of the most significant clusters appeared to be linked to common viral pathogens, among them Epstein-Barr virus. The study recorded 150 to 200 TCR beta chains that were cytomegalovirus-associated.

CDR1 and CDR2 from the germline V gene are SNHLY and FYNNEI. This CDR3 has 13 residues. V lost 9 bases and J 6 bases, leaving 18 bases between the germline ends. The primer mix had 60 Vbeta and 13 Jbeta primers. The table came from immunoSEQ multiplex PCR; TCRdb's copy has only in-frame clones and leaves some out. The data contain about 300,000 clones, 86% of them singletons. The receptor was derived from a man between 40 and 49 years old in good health and CMV-seropositive. This chain joins TRBV2 and TRBJ2-7, with D possibly matching TRBD2 (6 bases). What was sequenced was PBMCs. In nucleotides, the CDR3 is TGTGCCAGTAGTATGGCGGGACGGCGCGAGCAGTACTTC. Amino acids: CASSMAGRREQYF.